Each of the 17 T cell receptor beta chains below was sequenced from the same sample in a study of cytomegalovirus exposure and HLA in healthy donors. Primers included in the PCR were 60 Vbeta and 13 Jbeta primers. Method: immunoSEQ multiplex PCR; TCRdb's copy keeps in-frame clones and lacks some. The table has 95,000 to 150,000 clones, roughly 73% seen once. The sample consisted of PBMCs. The receptors were sampled from a man aged 60 to 69 in good health and CMV-seropositive.

V gene TRBV4-1 combines with J gene TRBJ1-6, with a weak D call TRBD1 (5 bases). Per the germline V gene, CDR1 is MGHRA and CDR2 is YSYEKL. Trimming removed 3 bases from V and 5 bases from J, with 20 bases in between. The CDR3 is 18 amino acids. This CDR3 is CASSHFGRGGEDNSPLHF. The DNA for the CDR3 is TGCGCCAGCAGCCATTTTGGGCGCGGGGGAGAGGATAATTCACCCCTCCACTTT.

The rearrangement links TRBV5-1 to TRBJ1-3; D might be TRBD1 (6 bases). The CDR3 consists of 15 residues. The germline V gene has CDR1 SGHRS and CDR2 YFSETQ. Trimming pared 6 bases from V and 4 bases from J, leaving 17 bases between. The CDR3 sequence is CASNVTGFSGNTIYF. CDR3 in DNA: TGCGCCAGCAACGTCACAGGGTTCTCCGGAAACACCATATATTTT.

J is TRBJ1-4 and V is TRBV2; no firm D call. This CDR3 contains 12 residues. Germline loops: CDR1 SNHLY, CDR2 FYNNEI. V was shortened by 3 bases and J by 8 bases, with 7 bases between the two germline ends. The CDR3 is CASSESGEKLFF. The CDR3 DNA reads as TGTGCCAGCAGTGAGTCCGGGGAAAAACTGTTTTTT.

This chain links TRBV2 with TRBJ1-6, with D possibly TRBD1 on 6 matching bases. The V and J ends lost 6 bases and 8 bases respectively, with 8 bases between them. This CDR3 comprises 12 residues. Germline CDR1 is SNHLY and CDR2 is FYNNEI. CDR3 coding DNA: TGTGCCAGCAGACAGGGATATTCACCCCTCCACTTT. As protein: CASRQGYSPLHF.

The V gene is TRBV5-1, the J gene TRBJ2-7; D may be TRBD2 (6 bases). The CDR3 consists of 14 residues. Looked up from germline, CDR1 is SGHRS and CDR2 is YFSETQ. The germline V and J ends were trimmed by 6 bases and 7 bases, with 20 bases remaining between them. CDR3 amino acids: CASTPGDPTREQYF. The CDR3, as DNA: TGCGCCAGCACCCCGGGGGACCCAACTCGGGAGCAGTACTTC. The variable domain in full, with the rest retrieved from reference TRBV5-1 and TRBJ2-7, is KAGVTQTPRYLIKTRGQQVTLSCSPISGHRSVSWYQQTPGQGLQFLFEYFSETQRNKGNFPGRFSGRQFSNSRSEMNVSTLELGDSALYLCASTPGDPTREQYFGPGTRLTVT.

Concerning this clone: The junction shows a germline mismatch at one end, possibly a read error. The gene calls are TRBV29-1 and TRBJ1-2; a weak D match, TRBD1 (6 bases). The CDR3 is made up of 13 amino acids. The germline V gene has CDR1 SQVTM and CDR2 ANQGSEA. Here the CDR3 DNA reads TGCAGCGTCGAAGGGGACACCTACTATGGCTACACCTTC. Its translation is CSVEGDTYYGYTF. Drawing the rest from reference TRBV29-1 and TRBJ1-2, the complete variable domain is SAVISQKPSRDICQRGTSLTIQCQVDSQVTMMFWYRQQPGQSLTLIATANQGSEATYESGFVIDKFPISRPNLTFSTLTVSNMSPEDSSIYLCSVEGDTYYGYTFGSGTRLTVV.

This clone was seen a single time. This chain joins TRBV4-1 and TRBJ2-1, with TRBD2 matching over 15 bases. CDR1 and CDR2 from the germline V gene are MGHRA and YSYEKL. This CDR3 contains 19 residues. J gave up 2 bases and V 0 bases, and 5 bases lay outside the gene matches. The DNA for the CDR3 is TGCGCCAGCAGCCAAGATGTCAGGACTAGCGGGGGGGCCTACAATGAGCAGTTCTTC. It is translated as CASSQDVRTSGGAYNEQFF.

The chain combines TRBV2 with TRBJ2-1; TRBD1 matches at 9 bases. With 8 bases clipped from V and 8 bases from J, the junction kept 7 bases outside the gene matches. In germline, CDR1 is SNHLY, CDR2 FYNNEI. CDR3 size: 13 residues. CDR3 residues: CASWWTGDYEQFF. DNA for the CDR3: TGTGCCAGCTGGTGGACAGGGGATTATGAGCAGTTCTTC.

The J gene is TRBJ2-5, the V gene TRBV4-1, with 7 positions matching TRBD1. Judging by the DNA end, TRBJ2-7 fits better; the J call may be wrong. The CDR3 extends over 15 amino acids. CDR1 and CDR2 from the germline V gene are MGHRA and YSYEKL. The CDR3 nucleotides are TGCGCCAGCAGCCAAGACCGCAGGGGGACCTACGAGCAGTACTTC. Translated, it gives CASSQDRRGTYEQYF.

The gene calls are TRBV7-3 and TRBJ2-1, with 13 nucleotides matching TRBD2. V shed 5 bases, J shed 9 bases, and the junction held 7 bases outside the gene matches. The CDR3 consists of 15 residues. Germline CDR1 reads SGHTA; CDR2 reads FQGTGA. The CDR3 DNA follows: TGTGCCAGCAGCCCGGGGACTAGCGGGGCCACTGAGCAGTTCTTC. Translating gives CASSPGTSGATEQFF.

The chain uses TRBV6-1 and TRBJ1-1, with a possible D match to TRBD1 (6 bases). The length of the CDR3 is 15 residues. The germline V and J ends were trimmed by 2 bases and 4 bases, with 14 bases remaining between them. Looked up from germline, CDR1 is MNHNS and CDR2 is SASEGT. CDR3 sequence reads: CASSEQGPLLTEAFF. DNA of the CDR3: TGTGCCAGCAGTGAACAGGGGCCCCTGCTCACTGAAGCTTTCTTT.

The rearrangement joins TRBV20-1 to TRBJ2-3, with no clear D. V gave up 3 bases and J gave up 5 bases, with 6 bases separating them. In germline, CDR1 is DFQATT, CDR2 SNEGSKA (reference sequence). CDR3 length: 11 residues. CDR3 amino acids: CSASRLDTQYF. The CDR3 DNA reads TGCAGTGCTAGCAGGTTAGATACGCAGTATTTT.

The rearrangement uses TRBV7-8 and TRBJ1-1, with 11 bases fitting TRBD1. The germline CDR1 and CDR2 sequences are SGHVS and FQNEAQ. V trimming: 1 base; J trimming: 4 bases; junction bases outside the gene matches: 2. CDR3 length: 15 residues. CDR3 sequence (DNA): TGTGCCAGCAGCTTAGTGGGGACAGGGGGCACTGAAGCTTTCTTT. Its protein is CASSLVGTGGTEAFF.

This clone turned up a few times. The V call is TRBV29-1, the J call TRBJ1-6; 10 bases are shared with TRBD1. CDR1 and CDR2 (germline): SQVTM, ANQGSEA. The V gene end was trimmed by 5 bases and the J gene end by 10 bases; junction bases not matched to a gene: 11. This CDR3 is built from 15 residues. The CDR3 DNA sequence: TGCAGCGTTAGTACCGGGACAGGGGTTGGGTCACCCCTCCACTTT. Protein sequence: CSVSTGTGVGSPLHF.

The CDR3, as DNA: TGTGCCAGCAGCCGAACTAGCGGGGTTAGAGATACGCAGTATTTT. Protein product: CASSRTSGVRDTQYF. This sequence joins TRBV7-3 and TRBJ2-3, with 10 positions matching TRBD2. V shed 5 bases, J shed 5 bases, and the junction held 7 bases outside the gene matches. Germline CDR1 and CDR2: SGHTA and FQGTGA. This CDR3 has 15 residues.

The chain employs TRBV30 and TRBJ2-1, with D hard to call. The V gene's germline CDR1 is GTSNPN and CDR2 SVGIG (reference sequence). This CDR3 has 13 residues. Between the trimmed V and J ends, which lost 4 bases and 0 bases, there was a span of 7 bases. CDR3 residues: CAWMRGSYNEQFF. Here the CDR3 DNA reads TGTGCCTGGATGCGTGGCTCCTACAATGAGCAGTTCTTC.

J is TRBJ1-1 and V is TRBV27; no firm D call. The CDR3 totals 14 residues. V was clipped by 5 bases and J by 1 base, with 11 bases between them. Germline V lookup: CDR1 MNHEY, CDR2 SMNVEV (reference sequence). CDR3 protein: CASSPRAGNTEAFF. CDR3 nucleotides: TGTGCCAGCAGTCCCCGGGCGGGGAACACTGAAGCTTTCTTT.